Sequencing of this T cell receptor (beta chain) was carried out in a study of CD8+ T cells in alopecia areata. Looking at the study overall: In an open-label trial, patients got 5 to 10 mg tofacitinib twice daily.

General study points: Sequenced scalp T cells also include alphabeta T cells resident in normal skin. Patients displayed less clarity in TCR sharing than mice, a finding possibly related to HLA. Scalp lesions, especially in alopecia totalis/universalis, had higher clonality than normal scalp.

This clone came up a few times. Antigen specificity is unknown. Treatment defined: oral pan-JAK inhibitor, 5-10 mg twice daily. Sequencing relied on a cDNA template that was reverse transcribed from extracted RNA. Using immunoSEQ multiplex PCR, the repertoire was profiled, and TCRdb retains in-frame clones only, with some absent. Here the sample spans approximately 180,000 clones, about 55% being singletons. V was shortened by 2 bases and J by 2 bases, with 12 bases between the two germline ends. This CDR3 contains 16 residues. Germline values: CDR1 SEHNR, CDR2 FQNEAQ (reference sequence). The specimen comprised CD8+ T cells sorted from blood, sampled at week 24, from a patient treated with tofacitinib. The clonotype originates from a human donor with alopecia areata. The gene calls are TRBV7-9 and TRBJ2-2; D is ambiguous. CDR3 sequence (DNA): TGTGCCAGCAGCTTATCGACACAAATCAACACCGGGGAGCTGTTTTTT. Amino acids: CASSLSTQINTGELFF.